These 23 T cell receptor beta chains were all obtained from the same sample, sequenced in a study of blood T cell repertoires in COVID-19. Repertoires were generated with immunoSEQ multiplex PCR, while TCRdb's copy carries only in-frame clones and drops some. Of over 140,000 clones listed, almost 80% are singletons. The source material was PBMCs or T cells enriched from blood (not recorded which). These receptors all stem from a woman aged 45-59 years who had recovered from COVID-19.

The V gene is TRBV5-1, the J gene TRBJ2-2; D may be TRBD1 (6 bases). This CDR3 contains 15 residues. Germline CDR1 reads SGHRS; CDR2 reads YFSETQ. The germline V and J ends were trimmed by 4 bases and 2 bases, with 12 bases remaining between them. The chain's CDR3 is CASSGGQTNTGELFF. The CDR3, as DNA: TGCGCCAGCAGCGGAGGACAGACTAACACCGGGGAGCTGTTTTTT.

The chain is built from TRBV10-3 and TRBJ2-1; 11 bases line up with TRBD2. Germline CDR1 and CDR2: ENHRY and SYGVKD. Germline trimming cut 10 bases from V and 1 base from J; bases unmatched to any gene: 9. The CDR3 is made up of 16 amino acids. The DNA for the CDR3 is TGTGCCACCACTCACGGGACTAGCGGTTCCTACAATGAGCAGTTCTTC. Translation gives CATTHGTSGSYNEQFF.

This sequence joins TRBV2 and TRBJ2-7; the D gene is possibly TRBD2 (6 bases). The CDR3 is 8 amino acids. Germline values: CDR1 SNHLY, CDR2 FYNNEI. The CDR3 DNA sequence: TGTGCCAGCAGTGAAGGCGGGGTT. This codes for CASSEGGV.

V is TRBV28 and J is TRBJ1-1; 9 bases map to TRBD1. The CDR3 is 15 amino acids. CDR1 is MDHEN, CDR2 SYDVKM, per germline. The V and J ends lost 6 bases and 2 bases, in that order; junction bases with no gene match: 7. The CDR3 DNA sequence: TGTGCCAGCAGGGCCAGGGGACAGGGTAACACTGAAGCTTTCTTT. Translated: CASRARGQGNTEAFF.

The chain uses TRBV5-1 and TRBJ2-1, with 10 bases fitting TRBD2. V lost 6 bases and J lost 6; bases outside the gene matches: 6. Germline loops: CDR1 SGHRS, CDR2 YFSETQ. The CDR3 runs 14 residues. The CDR3 sequence: CASTLAGAVNEQFF. The CDR3 bases are TGCGCCAGCACCCTAGCGGGGGCCGTCAATGAGCAGTTCTTC.

This chain joins TRBV11-3 and TRBJ1-3; 7 bases agree with TRBD1. The CDR3 is 13 amino acids. The trim removed 3 bases at V and 7 bases at J, leaving 3 bases unmatched. From germline, CDR1 is SGHNT and CDR2 YENEEA. The DNA for the CDR3 is TGTGCCAGCAGCTTTGGACAGGAGAACACCATATATTTT. It translates to CASSFGQENTIYF.

The chain uses TRBV7-2 and TRBJ2-2, with TRBD2 matching 8 bases. Germline CDR1 and CDR2: SGHTA and FQGNSA. The CDR3 is 15 residues long. Trimming took 4 bases from V and 4 from J; bases not matched to a gene: 5. The DNA for the CDR3 is TGTGCCAGCAGCTACGGGGGGGCGGGCACCGGGGAGCTGTTTTTT. Protein sequence: CASSYGGAGTGELFF.

This clone has only a few counts. The chain links TRBV4-1 to TRBJ1-5, with D possibly TRBD1 on 6 matching bases. The CDR3 length is 14 residues. The germline gives CDR1 MGHRA, CDR2 YSYEKL. Deletions cut 3 bases from V and 5 bases from J, with 11 bases between. CDR3: CASSQGRGDQPQHF. In nucleotides, the CDR3 is TGCGCCAGCAGCCAGGGGAGGGGGGATCAGCCCCAGCATTTT.

J is TRBJ2-3 and V is TRBV7-2, with TRBD2 identical over 8 bases. Germline assignment: CDR1 SGHTA and CDR2 FQGNSA. The ends lost 7 bases at V and 2 bases at J; junction bases unmatched: 8. CDR3 length: 15 amino acids. The CDR3: CASNARGGNTDTQYF. The CDR3 coding sequence is TGTGCCAGCAACGCCCGGGGGGGCAACACAGATACGCAGTATTTT.

The chain recombines TRBV4-1 with TRBJ2-1; no clear D gene. The CDR3 covers 16 residues. V gave up 0 bases and J gave up 2 bases, with 11 bases separating them. The germline gives CDR1 MGHRA, CDR2 YSYEKL. This CDR3 reads CASSQDTGSTYNEQFF. The CDR3 DNA reads as TGCGCCAGCAGCCAAGATACCGGTTCTACCTACAATGAGCAGTTCTTC.

This rearrangement joins TRBV14 to TRBJ2-1; 9 nucleotides align to TRBD2. The CDR3 consists of 15 residues. The germline gives CDR1 SGHDN, CDR2 FVKESK. After removal of 6 bases from V and 8 bases from J, the junction contained 11 bases not matched to a gene. The CDR3 protein is CASSLAGAGGDEQFF. The CDR3 DNA is TGTGCCAGCAGTTTAGCGGGAGCCGGCGGTGATGAGCAGTTCTTC. Full variable domain (missing parts from reference TRBV14 and TRBJ2-1): EAGVTQFPSHSVIEKGQTVTLRCDPISGHDNLYWYRRVMGKEIKFLLHFVKESKQDESGMPNNRFLAERTGGTYSTLKVQPAELEDSGVYFCASSLAGAGGDEQFFGPGTRLTVL.

The V call is TRBV19, the J call TRBJ1-1; 10 nucleotides line up with TRBD1. Unmatched junction bases numbered 4, after V lost 2 bases and J lost 1 base. This CDR3 has 16 amino acids. The V gene's germline CDR1 is LNHDA and CDR2 SQIVND (reference sequence). CDR3 amino acids: CASSIRTGGGNTEAFF. The CDR3 DNA follows: TGTGCCAGTAGTATAAGGACAGGGGGAGGGAACACTGAAGCTTTCTTT.

J is TRBJ1-4 and V is TRBV6-5, with D unclear. V was trimmed by 5 bases and J by 2 bases, leaving 9 bases between them. Per the germline V gene, CDR1 is MNHEY and CDR2 is SVGAGI. The CDR3 is made up of 14 amino acids. This chain's CDR3 is CASSPGGTNEKLFF. CDR3 nucleotides: TGTGCCAGCAGTCCGGGAGGGACTAATGAAAAACTGTTTTTT.

V and J are TRBV19 and TRBJ1-1, with 8 bases matching TRBD1. The junction had 6 bases not matched to a gene; V was cut back by 5 bases and J by 7 bases. This CDR3 has 13 residues. Germline CDR1 LNHDA, CDR2 SQIVND (reference sequence). CDR3 in amino acids: CASSVQGVGEAFF. In DNA, the CDR3 is TGTGCCAGTAGTGTACAGGGGGTGGGTGAAGCTTTCTTT.

This clone was found once. The chain carries TRBV5-1 and TRBJ1-3; D unresolved. CDR1 and CDR2 from the germline V gene are SGHRS and YFSETQ. Trimming cost V 2 bases and J 4 bases, with 7 bases left between them. The CDR3 covers 13 residues. CDR3 protein: CASSFEGGNTIYF. As DNA, the CDR3 is TGCGCCAGCAGCTTCGAGGGAGGAAACACCATATATTTT.

The chain joins TRBV19 to TRBJ1-2; D uncertain. CDR1 and CDR2 from the germline V gene are LNHDA and SQIVND (reference sequence). The CDR3 covers 13 residues. V was shortened by 1 base and J by 2 bases, with 5 bases between the two germline ends. The CDR3 loop is CASSIGANYGYTF. The CDR3 DNA reads as TGTGCCAGTAGTATAGGCGCGAACTATGGCTACACCTTC.

Of note for this clone: One end of the junction varies from germline; a read error may be responsible. The genes are TRBV18 and TRBJ2-5, with 10 bases that match TRBD1. The CDR3 sequence is 14 residues long. Germline CDR1 KGHSH, CDR2 LQKENI. Here the CDR3 reads CAGSPTGGEETQYF. For the CDR3, the DNA is TGTGCCGGCTCACCGACAGGGGGCGAGGAGACCCAGTACTTC.

The chain uses TRBV2 and TRBJ1-3, with D maybe TRBD1 (6 bases). The CDR3 has 15 residues. V lost 6 bases and J 0 bases, leaving 12 bases between the germline ends. Germline values: CDR1 SNHLY, CDR2 FYNNEI. CDR3 coding DNA: TGTGCCAGCAGCCCAGGACAGTACTCTGGAAACACCATATATTTT. Its translation is CASSPGQYSGNTIYF.

This chain uses TRBV30 with TRBJ1-2, with 9 bases identical to TRBD1. This CDR3 is 14 amino acids long. CDR1 and CDR2 (germline): GTSNPN, SVGIG (reference sequence). J was trimmed by 8 bases and V by 2 bases; bases with no gene match: 9. CDR3 in amino acids: CAWSPTGQGKGYTF. CDR3 coding DNA: TGTGCCTGGAGTCCTACGGGACAGGGCAAGGGCTACACCTTC.

V and J are TRBV7-9 and TRBJ1-5; 9 bases are shared with TRBD1. The germline V gene encodes CDR1 SEHNR and CDR2 FQNEAQ (reference sequence). J was trimmed by 4 bases and V by 4 bases; bases with no gene match: 8. The CDR3 contains 16 residues. This chain's CDR3 is CASSSNRGPNNQPQHF. CDR3 in DNA: TGTGCCAGCAGCTCCAACAGGGGGCCAAATAATCAGCCCCAGCATTTT.

The chain has TRBV5-1 and TRBJ2-1; tentative D call: TRBD2 (6 bases). Trimming shortened V by 0 bases and J by 1 base, and 11 bases separated the two germline ends. This CDR3 comprises 16 residues. Looked up from germline, CDR1 is SGHRS and CDR2 is YFSETQ. The CDR3 loop is CASSLVAGSSYNEQFF. The CDR3 DNA follows: TGCGCCAGCAGCTTGGTTGCGGGGTCGTCCTACAATGAGCAGTTCTTC.

This clone was observed a few times. The chain couples TRBV5-5 to TRBJ1-1; D not resolved. The length of the CDR3 is 13 residues. V gave up 2 bases and J gave up 4 bases, with 9 bases separating them. The germline V gene encodes CDR1 SGHKS and CDR2 YYEKEE (reference sequence). The CDR3 nucleotides are TGTGCCAGCAGCTTTCAGGAAGGCACTGAAGCTTTCTTT. Its protein is CASSFQEGTEAFF.

The chain has TRBV18 and TRBJ2-7; TRBD1 agrees at 7 bases. Germline V gives CDR1 KGHSH, CDR2 LQKENI. Trimming removed 2 bases from V and 4 bases from J; junction bases left unmatched: 5. The CDR3 loop spans 14 amino acids. CDR3 in amino acids: CASSPTQGEYEQYF. CDR3 DNA sequence: TGTGCCAGCTCACCAACCCAGGGGGAGTACGAGCAGTACTTC.